The 13 T cell receptor beta chains presented below share a single source sample, sequenced in a study of cytomegalovirus exposure and HLA in healthy donors. The PCR ran on 60 Vbeta and 13 Jbeta primers. Using immunoSEQ multiplex PCR, the repertoire was profiled, and TCRdb retains in-frame clones only, with some absent. The sample holds around 54,000 clones; around 82% are singletons and the top ten take approximately 3%. Sequencing was carried out using PBMCs. Source of these receptors: a young woman in good health and CMV-seronegative.

This chain uses TRBV19 with TRBJ1-1; perhaps TRBD1 as D (6 bases). V lost 7 bases and J lost 3, with 18 bases in between. The CDR3 sequence is 15 residues long. Germline CDR1 reads LNHDA; CDR2 reads SQIVND (reference sequence). The CDR3 loop reads CASTSTGREYTEAFF. The CDR3 nucleotides read TGTGCCAGTACCAGCACAGGGAGGGAGTACACTGAAGCTTTCTTT.

This chain connects TRBV19 to TRBJ2-2; 9 bases align to TRBD2. After removal of 4 bases from V and 4 bases from J, the junction contained 13 bases not matched to a gene. CDR1 and CDR2 (germline): LNHDA, SQIVND (reference sequence). This CDR3 spans 18 amino acids. The DNA for the CDR3 is TGTGCCAGTAGTACCCGGGAAGGTAGCGGGAGAGGCACCGGGGAGCTGTTTTTT. Residues: CASSTREGSGRGTGELFF.

The chain uses TRBV28 and TRBJ2-7; 13 bases agree with TRBD2. The CDR3 spans 16 residues. The germline V gene has CDR1 MDHEN and CDR2 SYDVKM. The V gene end was trimmed by 3 bases and the J gene end by 5 bases; junction bases not matched to a gene: 7. The chain's CDR3 is CASSFTSGRAWDEQYF. The CDR3 DNA follows: TGTGCCAGCAGTTTTACTAGCGGGAGGGCGTGGGACGAGCAGTACTTC. The variable domain in full, completed from reference TRBV28 and TRBJ2-7, reads DVKVTQSSRYLVKRTGEKVFLECVQDMDHENMFWYRQDPGLGLRLIYFSYDVKMKEKGDIPEGYSVSREKKERFSLILESASTNQTSMYLCASSFTSGRAWDEQYFGPGTRLTVT.

The V call is TRBV5-1, the J call TRBJ2-5, with 7 bases identical to TRBD2. From germline, CDR1 is SGHRS and CDR2 YFSETQ. V lost 6 bases, J lost 5 bases, and 4 bases stayed unmatched. This CDR3 spans 12 amino acids. The CDR3 sequence is CASKLGGETQYF. CDR3 in DNA: TGCGCCAGCAAACTCGGGGGGGAGACCCAGTACTTC.

The chain uses TRBV10-1 and TRBJ2-1, with 14 bases aligning to TRBD2. J lost 6 bases, V lost 5 bases, and 12 bases had no gene match. Germline CDR1 is WNHNN and CDR2 is SYGVQD (reference sequence). CDR3 length: 18 residues. DNA of the CDR3: TGCGCCAGCAGTCCCAACGGGGGACTAGCGGGAGATGGCAATGAGCAGTTCTTC. This sequence encodes CASSPNGGLAGDGNEQFF.

The V gene is TRBV28, the J gene TRBJ2-1; 8 bases match TRBD2. The CDR3 is 17 residues long. With V trimmed by 2 bases and J by 5 bases, 11 bases remained unmatched. CDR1 and CDR2 (germline): MDHEN, SYDVKM. This chain's CDR3 is CASSLGGERGRDNEQFF. The CDR3 bases are TGTGCCAGCAGTTTAGGGGGGGAGCGGGGGCGGGACAATGAGCAGTTCTTC.

J is TRBJ1-1 and V is TRBV5-3; tentative D call: TRBD1 (6 bases). TRBV5-3 is identified as an open reading frame with a role that is uncertain. The CDR3 extends over 17 amino acids. V was cut by 4 bases and J by 2 bases, with 21 bases left in between. The CDR3 loop is CARSRIWGGPGNTEAFF. The CDR3 DNA sequence: TGTGCCAGAAGCCGCATCTGGGGGGGGCCGGGAAACACTGAAGCTTTCTTT.

This clone has a handful of counts. V is TRBV7-9 and J is TRBJ2-2; 7 positions agree with TRBD2. The germline V gene encodes CDR1 SEHNR and CDR2 FQNEAQ (reference sequence). This CDR3 region has 17 residues. The V segment lost 5 bases and the J segment 5 bases; nucleotides outside the gene matches: 14. The CDR3 bases are TGTGCCAGCAGCCTCTTTAGAGGGAGGGGTCGAACCGGGGAGCTGTTTTTT. It translates to CASSLFRGRGRTGELFF.

This clone showed up just once. The V gene is TRBV6-5, the J gene TRBJ1-1, with D possibly being TRBD1 (5 bases). The CDR3 spans 14 residues. From germline, CDR1 is MNHEY and CDR2 SVGAGI. V lost 5 bases and J lost 8, with 18 bases in between. The CDR3 sequence is CASSTRDSRSEAFF. In DNA form, the CDR3 reads TGTGCCAGCAGTACGCGGGACTCTAGATCAGAAGCTTTCTTT.

J is TRBJ2-2 and V is TRBV4-2; 7 bases align to TRBD1. This CDR3 has 17 residues. The V segment lost 0 bases and the J segment 4 bases; nucleotides outside the gene matches: 8. CDR1 LGHNA and CDR2 YNFKEQ come from the germline V gene. This chain's CDR3 is CASSQDGSGTATGELFF. The CDR3 DNA is TGTGCCAGCAGCCAAGATGGGAGTGGGACAGCCACCGGGGAGCTGTTTTTT.

The V call is TRBV5-8, the J call TRBJ2-7, with TRBD2 matching 7 bases. The CDR3 totals 13 residues. V was clipped by 5 bases and J by 3 bases; unmatched bases: 5. Germline values: CDR1 SGHTS, CDR2 YDEGEE. In nucleotides, the CDR3 is TGTGCCAGCAGATGGGAGGGCGGCTACGAGCAGTACTTC. Translation gives CASRWEGGYEQYF.

This chain connects TRBV30 to TRBJ2-1; tentatively, D is TRBD2 (6 bases). V shed 1 base and J shed 9 bases, with 16 bases lying between them. The CDR3 extends over 14 amino acids. Germline V CDR1 and CDR2: GTSNPN, SVGIG (reference sequence). The CDR3 DNA reads as TGTGCCTGGAGTGCCGGGACTGGCAACGGTGAGCAGTTCTTC. Translation gives CAWSAGTGNGEQFF.

This clone has a single count. CDR3 bases: TGCGCCAGCAGCCAGCTAGCGGGAGGGCCAGGGGAGCAGTTCTTC. Amino acid sequence: CASSQLAGGPGEQFF. This chain joins TRBV4-1 and TRBJ2-1; 12 bases match TRBD2. Germline trimming cut 3 bases from V and 10 bases from J; bases unmatched to any gene: 7. This CDR3 comprises 15 residues. Looked up from germline, CDR1 is MGHRA and CDR2 is YSYEKL.